This entry concerns a single T cell receptor (beta chain). This record comes from a study of chemoradiotherapy in HPV16-positive cancers. Study-wide context: Functional T-cell assays on a couple of HPV16-positive patients' cells defined candidate HPV-specific clones and common TCR motifs.

Some clones are missing from TCRdb's copy, which holds only in-frame ones; the method was immunoSEQ multiplex PCR. The table includes around 30,000 clones, approximately 91% detected once. The sample here was blood, taken from a patient who underwent chemoradiotherapy. This TCR was recovered from a human donor with HPV-associated anogenital cancer.

The CDR3 sequence: CASSVHGSASGGNEQFF. The CDR3 DNA is TGTGCCAGCAGTGTACATGGGTCGGCTAGCGGGGGCAATGAGCAGTTCTTC. The chain combines TRBV6-1 with TRBJ2-1; TRBD2 aligns across 10 bases. V gave up 4 bases and J gave up 6 bases; unmatched junction bases: 12. This CDR3 contains 17 residues. Per the germline V gene, CDR1 is MNHNS and CDR2 is SASEGT.